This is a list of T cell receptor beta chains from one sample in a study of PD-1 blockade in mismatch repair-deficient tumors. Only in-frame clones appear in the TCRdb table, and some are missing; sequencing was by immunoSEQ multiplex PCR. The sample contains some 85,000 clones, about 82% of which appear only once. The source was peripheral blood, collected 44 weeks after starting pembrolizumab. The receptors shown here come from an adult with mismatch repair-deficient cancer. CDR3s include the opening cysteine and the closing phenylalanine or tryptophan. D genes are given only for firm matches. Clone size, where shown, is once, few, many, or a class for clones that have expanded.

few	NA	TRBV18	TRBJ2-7	CASSPGRFREQYF	TGTGCCAGCTCACCAGGGCGTTTTCGGGAGCAGTACTTC
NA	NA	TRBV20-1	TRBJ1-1	CSHSSNTEAFF	TGCAGTCATTCATCGAACACTGAAGCTTTCTTT
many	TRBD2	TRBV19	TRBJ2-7	CASSSWAGDSYEQYF	TGTGCCAGTAGTAGCTGGGCGGGGGACTCCTACGAGCAGTACTTC
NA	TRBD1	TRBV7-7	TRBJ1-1	CASSLDRAAEAFF	TGTGCTAGCAGCCTAGACAGGGCCGCTGAAGCTTTCTTT
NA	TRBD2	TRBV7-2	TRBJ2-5	CASSLEHSGRVWETQYF	TGTGCCAGCAGCTTAGAACATAGCGGGAGGGTTTGGGAGACCCAGTACTTC
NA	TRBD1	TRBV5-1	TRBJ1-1	CASRRTGTGGTEAFF	TGCGCCAGCAGACGAACCGGGACAGGGGGCACTGAAGCTTTCTTT
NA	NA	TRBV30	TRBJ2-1	CAWRDRFSYNEQFF	TGTGCCTGGAGGGACAGATTCTCCTACAATGAGCAGTTCTTC
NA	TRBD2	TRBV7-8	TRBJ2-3	CASSLVAGYTDTQYF	TGTGCCAGCAGCTTAGTAGCGGGGTACACAGATACGCAGTATTTT
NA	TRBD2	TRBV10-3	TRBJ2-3	CAISDGGTSGTDTQYF	TGTGCCATCAGTGACGGGGGGACTAGCGGAACAGATACGCAGTATTTT
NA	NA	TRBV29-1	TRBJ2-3	CSVEDGGTDTQYF	TGCAGCGTTGAAGATGGAGGGACAGATACGCAGTATTTT
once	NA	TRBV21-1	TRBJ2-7	CASSPGGPYEQYF	TGTGCCAGCAGCCCAGGGGGGCCCTACGAGCAGTACTTC
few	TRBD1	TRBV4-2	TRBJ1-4	CASSQPGQAKLFF	TGTGCCAGCAGCCAACCTGGACAGGCCAAACTGTTTTTT
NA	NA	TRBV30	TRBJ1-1	CAWSVGGVATEAFF	TGTGCCTGGAGTGTTGGTGGGGTGGCCACTGAAGCTTTCTTT
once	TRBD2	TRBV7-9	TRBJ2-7	CASSLLAAGAYEQYF	TGTGCCAGCAGCCTCCTCGCAGCGGGGGCCTACGAGCAGTACTTC
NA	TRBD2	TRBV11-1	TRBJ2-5	CASSQGTSGETQYF	TGTGCCAGCAGCCAGGGGACTAGCGGAGAGACCCAGTACTTC
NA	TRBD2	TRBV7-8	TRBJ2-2	CASGGAGELFF	TGTGCCAGCGGGGGGGCCGGGGAGCTGTTTTTT
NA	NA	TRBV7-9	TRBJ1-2	CASSLEAAWGGYTF	TGTGCCAGCAGCTTAGAGGCAGCCTGGGGTGGCTACACCTTC